What follows are 24 T cell receptor beta chains derived from one specimen sequenced in a study of prognosis after radiotherapy for stage I lung cancer. By two-round multiplex PCR, the TCR beta CDR3 was amplified from genomic DNA. First-round PCR employed TRBV- and TRBJ-specific primers for each gene. TCRdb ran MiXCR on the multiplex PCR reads and lists one entry per CDR3 protein. The sample has some 17,000 distinct CDR3 sequences, approximately 40% seen once. The sequencing here drew on PBMCs, taken before or after stereotactic body radiation therapy (not recorded which). These receptors all stem from a donor aged 50 or older with non-small cell lung cancer.

In its sample, this clonotype was seen once. The missing conserved phenylalanine or tryptophan at the end of this CDR3 makes a read error likely. This rearrangement joins TRBV19 to TRBJ2-2, with D hard to call. CDR3 length: 13 amino acids. The germline CDR1 and CDR2 sequences are LNHDA and SQIVND (reference sequence). The CDR3 bases are TGTGCCAGTAGTCTCTCGTCCACCGGTGAGCTGTTTTCT. Amino acid sequence: CASSLSSTGELFS.

The CDR3 is CASSLVARTGPGNTEAFF. The DNA for the CDR3 is TGTGCCAGCAGCTTAGTGGCGAGGACTGGGCCCGGAAACACTGAAGCTTTCTTT. This chain joins TRBV7-9 and TRBJ1-1; D is unresolved. CDR1 and CDR2 (germline): SEHNR, FQNEAQ (reference sequence). There are 18 residues in the CDR3. V lost 1 base, J lost 2 bases, and 20 bases lay in between.

Remarks on this clonotype: A far larger clone is a single base away, which makes a read error likely. The V and J genes are TRBV7-9 and TRBJ2-7; D remains unclear. Germline V gene lookup returns CDR1 SEHNR and CDR2 FQNEAQ (reference sequence). Between the trimmed V and J ends, which lost 4 bases and 2 bases, there was a span of 12 bases. This CDR3 comprises 14 residues. CDR3 DNA: TGTGCCAGCAGCTCGACCGACGCCACCTACGAGCAGTACTTC. It yields the protein CASSSTDATYEQYF.

This clonotype is deemed medium-sized. This rearrangement joins TRBV12-3 or TRBV12-4 to TRBJ2-3; D is possibly TRBD1 (6 bases). The CDR3 extends over 16 amino acids. The V gene lost 0 bases and the J gene lost 2 bases, with 12 bases spanning the gap. CDR3 nucleotide sequence: TGTGCCAGCAGTTTAGCGGTGGACAGCACCACAGATACGCAGTATTTT. Translated: CASSLAVDSTTDTQYF.

The sample holds many counts of this clonotype. The V gene is TRBV6-1, the J gene TRBJ1-1; 9 bases map to TRBD1. Germline V gene data show CDR1 as MNHNS and CDR2 as SASEGT. J was trimmed by 7 bases and V by 5 bases; bases with no gene match: 11. The CDR3 length is 15 residues. CDR3 loop: CASSRAGTGKFEAFF. CDR3 nucleotide sequence: TGTGCCAGCAGTAGGGCCGGGACAGGGAAATTTGAAGCTTTCTTT.

J is TRBJ2-7 and V is TRBV7-8; D remains unclear. This CDR3 is built from 12 residues. Germline CDR1 reads SGHVS; CDR2 reads FQNEAQ. V lost 3 bases, J lost 6 bases, and 9 bases lay in between. The CDR3 region is CASSLVNVEQYF. CDR3 bases: TGTGCCAGCAGCTTGGTTAATGTCGAGCAGTACTTC.

As DNA, the CDR3 is TGCAGCGTTGACACTAGCGGGAGTGGTGAGCAGTTCTTC. It is translated as CSVDTSGSGEQFF. The V call is TRBV29-1, the J call TRBJ2-1, with 11 bases fitting TRBD2. Germline-derived CDR1 and CDR2 are SQVTM and ANQGSEA. V shed 3 bases and J 9 bases; nucleotides not matched to a gene: 4. The CDR3 loop spans 13 amino acids.

Details on this clonotype: This could be a read error, since a much larger clone is one nucleotide away. This chain connects TRBV6-1 to TRBJ2-3; D uncertain. Germline CDR1 MNHNS, CDR2 SASEGT. The CDR3 consists of 14 residues. CDR3 coding DNA: TGTGCCGGCAGCCCCAACCGGGGCACAGATACGCAGTATTTT. Protein sequence: CAGSPNRGTDTQYF.

The J gene is TRBJ1-2, the V gene TRBV28, with D perhaps matching TRBD1 (5 bases). CDR3 length: 14 residues. V lost 7 bases, J lost 8 bases, and 20 bases lay in between. Germline CDR1 MDHEN, CDR2 SYDVKM. DNA of the CDR3: TGTGCCAGCATCCCTGACAGTGGGCGGCAGGGCTACACCTTC. Its translation: CASIPDSGRQGYTF.

This clonotype appeared many times. The chain has TRBV20-1 and TRBJ1-1, with D unclear. This CDR3 has 13 amino acids. The V end lost 6 bases, the J end lost 1 base, and 12 bases lay between the germline ends. Germline assignment: CDR1 DFQATT and CDR2 SNEGSKA (reference sequence). The CDR3 DNA sequence: TGCAGTGCGAGACTAGACCCGAACACTGAAGCTTTCTTT. Protein product: CSARLDPNTEAFF.

This clonotype was counted ten times or more. The J gene is TRBJ2-1, the V gene TRBV2; D gene unclear. Per the germline V gene, CDR1 is SNHLY and CDR2 is FYNNEI. The CDR3 is 10 amino acids. With 7 bases removed from V and 6 bases from J, the gap between germline ends came to 4 bases. The CDR3 here is CASMANEQFF. DNA of the CDR3: TGTGCCAGCATGGCCAATGAGCAGTTCTTC.

This clonotype has a count of ten or more. The V gene is TRBV20-1, the J gene TRBJ2-2, with D perhaps matching TRBD2 (5 bases). The CDR3 is 17 residues long. The V end lost 3 bases, the J end lost 1 base, and 18 bases lay between the germline ends. Germline CDR1 reads DFQATT; CDR2 reads SNEGSKA (reference sequence). CDR3 sequence (DNA): TGCAGTGCTAGTCAAGCGTTTCGAGGGTTGAACACCGGGGAGCTGTTTTTT. Translation: CSASQAFRGLNTGELFF.

Notes on this clonotype: This likely comes from a read error, as the CDR3 has no conserved phenylalanine or tryptophan at its end. This chain connects TRBV7-6 to TRBJ1-2; TRBD1 aligns across 9 bases. Losses at the gene ends were 5 bases for V and 3 bases for J; bases not matched to a gene: 16. CDR1 SGHVS and CDR2 FNYEAQ come from the germline V gene. This CDR3 has 18 residues. The CDR3 DNA is TGTGCCAGCAGCACAACCCCCCTGGACAGGGGCAATGACTATGGCTACACCTTA. It encodes CASSTTPLDRGNDYGYTL.

The J gene is TRBJ1-2, the V gene TRBV20-1; possible D gene TRBD1, 6 bases. The CDR3 consists of 16 residues. Trimming cost V 2 bases and J 2 bases, with 18 bases left between them. Per the germline V gene, CDR1 is DFQATT and CDR2 is SNEGSKA (reference sequence). This chain's CDR3 is CSARRDTLRTNYGYTF. CDR3 sequence (DNA): TGCAGTGCTAGACGGGACACCCTACGGACCAACTATGGCTACACCTTC.

This clonotype was seen many times. The rearrangement uses TRBV15 and TRBJ2-7; D uncertain. The CDR3 totals 13 residues. CDR1 is LNHNV and CDR2 is YYDKDF in the germline V gene (reference sequence). V was shortened by 0 bases and J by 2 bases, with 5 bases between the two germline ends. CDR3 amino acids: CATSRDPAYEQYF. CDR3 nucleotide sequence: TGTGCCACCAGCAGAGATCCCGCCTACGAGCAGTACTTC.

The chain is built from TRBV28 and TRBJ2-1, with D maybe TRBD2 (5 bases). Germline values: CDR1 MDHEN, CDR2 SYDVKM. CDR3 length equals 12 residues. The V end was cut by 7 bases, the J end by 4 bases, with 8 bases between. The chain's CDR3 is CASTGNYNEQFF. As DNA, the CDR3 is TGTGCCAGCACCGGGAATTACAATGAGCAGTTCTTC. The entire variable domain, with the rest obtained from reference TRBV28 and TRBJ2-1, is as follows: DVKVTQSSRYLVKRTGEKVFLECVQDMDHENMFWYRQDPGLGLRLIYFSYDVKMKEKGDIPEGYSVSREKKERFSLILESASTNQTSMYLCASTGNYNEQFFGPGTRLTVL.

This rearrangement joins TRBV6-2 or TRBV6-3 to TRBJ2-7, with 12 bases identical to TRBD1. The germline V gene has CDR1 MNHEY and CDR2 SVGEGT. This CDR3 comprises 16 residues. Trimming removed 2 bases from V and 4 bases from J; junction bases left unmatched: 6. CDR3 region: CASSYSRDRGLYEQYF. The CDR3 DNA reads as TGTGCCAGCAGTTACAGCAGGGACAGGGGGCTTTACGAGCAGTACTTC.

On this clonotype: With a much larger clone just one base away, this may be a read error. CDR3 sequence: CASIATSDTQYF. For the CDR3, the DNA is TGTGCCAGCATCGCGACATCAGATACGCAGTATTTT. V usage is TRBV2 and J usage is TRBJ2-3, with D unclear. Trimming shortened V by 7 bases and J by 4 bases, and 9 bases separated the two germline ends. This CDR3 contains 12 residues. Germline CDR1 and CDR2: SNHLY and FYNNEI.

The table lists this clonotype with many counts. J is TRBJ2-1 and V is TRBV19; D may be TRBD2 (6 bases). Trimming cost V 5 bases and J 0 bases, with 14 bases left between them. Germline CDR1 and CDR2: LNHDA and SQIVND (reference sequence). CDR3 size: 16 residues. The CDR3 reads CASSASLGSSYNEQFF. In DNA, the CDR3 is TGTGCCAGTAGTGCTAGCCTCGGGAGCTCCTACAATGAGCAGTTCTTC. Full variable domain (rest looked up from reference TRBV19 and TRBJ2-1): DGGITQSPKYLFRKEGQNVTLSCEQNLNHDAMYWYRQDPGQGLRLIYYSQIVNDFQKGDIAEGYSVSREKKESFPLTVTSAQKNPTAFYLCASSASLGSSYNEQFFGPGTRLTVL.

There are many counts of this clonotype. The CDR3 DNA reads as TGCGCCAGCAGCGGGGGACAGGGAACCTACGAGCAGTACTTC. Translating it yields CASSGGQGTYEQYF. This rearrangement joins TRBV5-1 to TRBJ2-7; 9 bases fit TRBD1. Per germline, CDR1 SGHRS and CDR2 YFSETQ. The trim removed 4 bases at V and 2 bases at J, leaving 4 bases unmatched. This CDR3 region has 14 residues.

This clonotype has ten or more counts. V gene TRBV29-1 combines with J gene TRBJ2-2; D might be TRBD2 (7 bases). Trimming left V 4 bases short and J 4 bases short, with 13 bases between. The V gene's germline CDR1 is SQVTM and CDR2 ANQGSEA. This CDR3 comprises 14 residues. The CDR3 DNA is TGCAGCGTTGGAGGGGGGGAGACCACCGGGGAGCTGTTTTTT. Translating it yields CSVGGGETTGELFF.

This clonotype was counted many times. The V call is TRBV9, the J call TRBJ2-5, with D possibly matching TRBD2 (5 bases). With 4 bases removed from V and 3 bases from J, the gap between germline ends came to 16 bases. Germline V gives CDR1 SGDLS, CDR2 YYNGEE. This CDR3 comprises 15 residues. CDR3 sequence reads: CASSSSTGTEETQYF. The CDR3 DNA sequence: TGTGCCAGCAGCTCTAGCACGGGCACGGAAGAGACCCAGTACTTC.

This clonotype was counted between two and nine times. A far larger clone lies a single base away; this is likely a read error. The V call is TRBV6-5, the J call TRBJ2-2, with D unclear. Germline V lookup: CDR1 MNHEY, CDR2 SVGAGI. The CDR3 has 13 residues. The V end lost 2 bases, the J end lost 3 bases, and 4 bases lay between the germline ends. The CDR3 region has the DNA TGTGCCAGCAGTTACAGGGACACCGGGGAGCTGTTTTTT. Protein: CASSYRDTGELFF.

Many counts were recorded for this clonotype. The chain carries TRBV11-3 and TRBJ2-2, with 7 positions matching TRBD1. The CDR3 spans 17 residues. V lost 4 bases, J lost 3 bases, and 11 bases stayed unmatched. Germline V gene sequence: CDR1 SGHNT, CDR2 YENEEA. In DNA form, the CDR3 reads TGTGCCAGCAGCTCAATCCAGGACAGGATGTACACCGGGGAGCTGTTTTTT. Translation gives CASSSIQDRMYTGELFF.